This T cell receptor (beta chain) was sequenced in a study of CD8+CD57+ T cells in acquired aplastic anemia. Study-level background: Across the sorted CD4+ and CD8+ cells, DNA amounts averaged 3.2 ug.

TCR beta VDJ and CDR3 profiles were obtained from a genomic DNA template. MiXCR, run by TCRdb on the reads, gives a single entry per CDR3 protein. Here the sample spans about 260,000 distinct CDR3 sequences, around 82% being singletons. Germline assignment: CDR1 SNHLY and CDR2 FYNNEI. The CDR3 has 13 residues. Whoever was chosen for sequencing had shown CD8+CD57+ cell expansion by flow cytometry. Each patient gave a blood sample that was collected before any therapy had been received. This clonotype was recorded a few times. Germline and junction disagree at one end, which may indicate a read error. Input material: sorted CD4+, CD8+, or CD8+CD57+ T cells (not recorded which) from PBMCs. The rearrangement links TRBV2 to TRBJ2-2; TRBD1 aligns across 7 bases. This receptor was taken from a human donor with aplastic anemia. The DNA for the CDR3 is TGTGCCAGCGTGGAAGGGGGCACAGATACGCTGTATTTT. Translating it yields CASVEGGTDTLYF.